This TCR beta chain appears in the sequencing data of a study of T cell responses to AZD1222 COVID-19 vaccine (dated by TCRdb to the early 2020s). A note on the overall study: TCR sequencing was performed for 233 trial participants, of whom about 200 were given two doses of AZD1222 and around 26 were given two doses of MenACWY control vaccine. Trial participants were enrolled by age into subgroups of 18-55, 56-69 and 70-plus years, and around 150, 28 and 57 TCR-sequenced participants, respectively, were included in these subgroups.

On the study overall, not on this receptor specifically: Participants were mostly white British and included more females than males, and it was suggested by the authors that clonal diversity may have been underestimated. CD4 TCRs associated with the vaccine covered the entire spike protein, and the dominant responses were in regions 160-218 and 743-854. Only five or six AZD1222 recipients were SARS-CoV-2 seropositive at baseline, limiting conclusions about previously exposed vaccinees. After two AZD1222 doses, spike-specific TCR breadth and depth were significantly higher than at day 0 and than in MenACWY recipients. In the small 56-69-year group, the increase in depth fell short of significance, most likely because of low power. Reportedly, almost half of the unique spike-specific TCRs recognized epitopes lying outside the regions that are mutated in the B.1.351 and B.1.1.7 variants. Because no samples from the day 14 peak response were available, repertoires could be characterized only after the peak T cell response.

Concerning this clone itself: No antigen is known for it. No per-base quality is available; no much larger clone lies one base away.

The label giving this sample's time point can be read as: about 28 days (+/-7) after the second vaccine dose. Because spike-specific TCR depth and breadth did not differ between the two schedules, AZD1222 recipients who got a second dose at roughly 4 weeks were pooled with those who got a second dose at roughly 12 weeks. Samples from vaccinated people were obtained from the UK trials COV001 and COV002, which included a single-blind randomized controlled phase 2/3 trial of AZD1222 (ChAdOx1 nCoV-19) in healthy adults. Trial participant PBMC samples were collected at day 0 and day 28 after the second dose for TCRbeta chain sequencing. The CDR3 regions of human TCRbeta chains were subjected to immunosequencing. Turning to the authors' computational methods: Repertoire TCRs were matched against a reference library of SARS-CoV-2-specific TCRs generated with the MIRA antigen-specificity platform. Breadth was defined as the fraction of unique TCRs that were SARS-CoV-2-associated, and depth was defined as the fraction of total T cells that were SARS-CoV-2-associated. Using the MIRA data, each spike-specific TCR was assigned both to the spike region to which the TCR was reactive and to a CD4 or CD8 class. Log10-transformed breadth and depth values were compared by one-way ANOVA with Sidak's multiple comparisons tests. Drawn from immuneACCESS, this table holds only the in-frame rearrangements with V and J called that TCRdb kept. Clones are partly lost; checked studies trace under half to an unresolved V gene and leave the rest unexplained. D and trimming were read from the DNA, whereas the V and J calls and clone size are those reported in that table. In this sample the table shows about 160,000 clones, around 90% of which occur a single time. Clones ranked in the top ten supply less than 3.5% of the sample.

Compared with germline, V lacks 5 bases and J lacks 7 bases; bases without a gene match: 9. CDR1 SGHVS and CDR2 FQNEAQ were looked up in the germline V gene. The CDR3, from cysteine to phenylalanine, totals 14 residues. Only the CDR3 portion is preserved as DNA: 42 bases, with reading frame beginning at the first base. The sequencing used peripheral blood, collected 28 days after the second AZD1222 dose. The TCR originated in an adult who received the AZD1222 COVID-19 vaccine. The chain joins TRBV7-8 to TRBJ2-5; 8 junctional bases match TRBD1. The CDR3 has the sequence CASSPGTGPGTQYF. The DNA is as follows: TGTGCCAGCAGCCCTGGGACAGGACCGGGGACCCAGTACTTC.